Listed here are 24 T cell receptor beta chains from one sample, sequenced in a study of lymphopenia after photon versus proton radiotherapy (dated by TCRdb to 2018 to 2020). Libraries were prepared through the immunoSEQ multiplex PCR assay. TCRdb's version of the immuneACCESS table is confined to in-frame rearrangements and falls short of the full clone set. An unresolved V gene accounts for under half of the shortfall where checked; the remainder is of unknown origin. The sample table shows almost 30,000 clones, and more than 75% are seen once. The top ten clonotypes cover around 47% of the sample. The sample in question was peripheral blood, obtained from a patient treated with proton-based radiotherapy. These receptor sequences come from a woman in her fifties or sixties with cholangiocarcinoma. Some clones in this sample may be carry-over from other donors' samples.

This clone was counted a few times. This chain uses TRBV7-2 with TRBJ2-1; TRBD1 agrees at 9 bases. Germline CDR1 reads SGHTA; CDR2 reads FQGNSA. CDR3 size: 15 residues. V lost 6 bases and J lost 4; bases outside the gene matches: 7. CDR3 bases: TGTGCCAGCAGTACCGGGACAGGGACTTACAATGAGCAGTTCTTC. Amino acids: CASSTGTGTYNEQFF.

The rearrangement uses TRBV11-2 and TRBJ2-1; D possibly uses TRBD1 or TRBD2 (5 bases each). Germline V gene lookup returns CDR1 SGHAT and CDR2 FQNNGV. V lost 1 base and J 9 bases, leaving 13 bases between the germline ends. The CDR3 runs 14 residues. The CDR3: CASSLGPLGVEQFF. The CDR3 coding sequence is TGTGCCAGCAGCTTAGGCCCACTAGGGGTTGAGCAGTTCTTC.

This chain links TRBV9 with TRBJ2-2; TRBD1 aligns across 9 bases. The CDR3 is 16 residues long. V shed 1 base and J 6 bases; nucleotides not matched to a gene: 7. CDR1 is SGDLS and CDR2 is YYNGEE in the germline V gene. CDR3 residues: CASSVSGTGNSGELFF. In nucleotides, the CDR3 is TGTGCCAGCAGCGTATCGGGGACAGGGAATTCCGGGGAGCTGTTTTTT.

The V call is TRBV11-2, the J call TRBJ2-1; unclear D gene. CDR3 length: 11 amino acids. Germline V lookup: CDR1 SGHAT, CDR2 FQNNGV. Trimming stripped 2 bases from V and 8 bases from J, with 4 bases between. The CDR3 DNA sequence: TGTGCCAGCAGCTTACTAGATGAGCAGTTCTTC. Translated, it gives CASSLLDEQFF.

The V and J genes are TRBV5-1 and TRBJ1-3; D unresolved. V lost 6 bases and J lost 0, with 19 bases in between. Per germline, CDR1 SGHRS and CDR2 YFSETQ. CDR3 length: 17 amino acids. The CDR3 region has the DNA TGCGCCAGCACCCGCAAGTTCAGGCTAAGCTCTGGAAACACCATATATTTT. It codes for CASTRKFRLSSGNTIYF.

The chain is built from TRBV27 and TRBJ2-7, with TRBD1 matching over 7 bases. The CDR3 length is 13 residues. With V trimmed by 6 bases and J by 4 bases, 6 bases remained unmatched. The V gene's germline CDR1 is MNHEY and CDR2 SMNVEV (reference sequence). CDR3 amino acids: CASSRQGMYEQYF. For the CDR3, the DNA is TGTGCCAGCAGCCGACAGGGAATGTACGAGCAGTACTTC.

Worth noting for this clone: Relative to the germline gene, one junction end is altered; a read error may explain this. The genes are TRBV6-1 and TRBJ2-7, with 7 bases identical to TRBD1. The CDR3 runs 18 residues. Germline values: CDR1 MNHNS, CDR2 SASEGT. The CDR3 region has the DNA TGTGCCAGCAGTGCAGAACGGAAATACGGGACAGTGGAAAGAAGGAAGTCCTTC. This sequence encodes CASSAERKYGTVERRKSF.

V gene TRBV5-1 combines with J gene TRBJ2-5; tentative D call: TRBD2 (6 bases). Trimming removed 0 bases from V and 5 bases from J, with 11 bases in between. This CDR3 contains 14 residues. Per the germline V gene, CDR1 is SGHRS and CDR2 is YFSETQ. The CDR3 sequence: CASSLARRDETQYF. The CDR3 DNA sequence: TGCGCCAGCAGCTTGGCAAGGAGGGACGAGACCCAGTACTTC.

The chain joins TRBV18 to TRBJ2-3, with D hard to call. Deletions cut 5 bases from V and 2 bases from J, with 11 bases between. Germline assignment: CDR1 KGHSH and CDR2 LQKENI. This CDR3 has 14 amino acids. In nucleotides, the CDR3 is TGTGCCAGCTCATATGGGCAGCCCACAGATACGCAGTATTTT. Its protein is CASSYGQPTDTQYF.

The chain links TRBV5-4 to TRBJ2-7; no firm D call. CDR3 length: 11 amino acids. V lost 4 bases and J 3 bases, leaving 5 bases between the germline ends. Germline CDR1 reads SGHNT; CDR2 reads YYREEE (reference sequence). For the CDR3, the DNA is TGTGCCAGCAGCCTCAACTACGAGCAGTACTTC. Translation gives CASSLNYEQYF. The whole variable domain, remainder taken from reference TRBV5-4 and TRBJ2-7, is ETGVTQSPTHLIKTRGQQVTLRCSSQSGHNTVSWYQQALGQGPQFIFQYYREEENGRGNFPPRFSGLQFPNYSSELNVNALELDDSALYLCASSLNYEQYFGPGTRLTVT.

This sequence joins TRBV7-2 and TRBJ1-2; D call uncertain. Germline CDR1 reads SGHTA; CDR2 reads FQGNSA. V was trimmed by 5 bases and J by 8 bases, leaving 24 bases between them. The CDR3 runs 16 residues. The CDR3 region is CASSLQVRLAHRGYTF. The CDR3 coding sequence is TGTGCCAGCAGCCTCCAGGTGCGCCTGGCCCACCGGGGCTACACCTTC.

The genes are TRBV29-1 and TRBJ1-2; no reliable D call. This CDR3 has 12 residues. V lost 6 bases to trimming and J lost 8 bases, with 16 bases between them. Germline CDR1 is SQVTM and CDR2 is ANQGSEA. The CDR3 spells CSVPKAGGGYTF. The CDR3 nucleotides read TGCAGCGTCCCAAAAGCGGGTGGCGGCTACACCTTC.

The chain has TRBV27 and TRBJ2-3; 10 bases line up with TRBD2. CDR3 length: 18 residues. The germline CDR1 and CDR2 sequences are MNHEY and SMNVEV (reference sequence). V gave up 8 bases and J gave up 2 bases; unmatched junction bases: 16. CDR3 in amino acids: CASGGLAGVEEVTDTQYF. In DNA form, the CDR3 reads TGTGCCAGCGGTGGGCTAGCGGGAGTAGAAGAGGTCACAGATACGCAGTATTTT.

J is TRBJ2-7 and V is TRBV11-3; D gene uncertain. Trimming cost V 4 bases and J 8 bases, with 15 bases left between them. This CDR3 spans 13 amino acids. CDR1 is SGHNT and CDR2 is YENEEA in the germline V gene. The CDR3 DNA is TGTGCCAGCAGCTCCCAGACCGGGTCCAAGCAGTACTTC. As protein: CASSSQTGSKQYF.

J is TRBJ2-7 and V is TRBV19, with D hard to call. The CDR3 is 12 amino acids. Trimming removed 2 bases from V and 6 bases from J, with 8 bases in between. Germline loops: CDR1 LNHDA, CDR2 SQIVND (reference sequence). In nucleotides, the CDR3 is TGTGCCAGTAGTATAAGAGGAGCCGAGCAGTACTTC. It is translated as CASSIRGAEQYF. Variable domain in full (rest from reference TRBV19 and TRBJ2-7): DGGITQSPKYLFRKEGQNVTLSCEQNLNHDAMYWYRQDPGQGLRLIYYSQIVNDFQKGDIAEGYSVSREKKESFPLTVTSAQKNPTAFYLCASSIRGAEQYFGPGTRLTVT.

This chain links TRBV7-8 with TRBJ1-1; 9 positions agree with TRBD1. V was pared by 5 bases and J by 5 bases, with 3 bases of the junction left unmatched. Per the germline V gene, CDR1 is SGHVS and CDR2 is FQNEAQ. The CDR3 consists of 13 residues. This CDR3 is CASSPGTGTEAFF. The CDR3 nucleotides read TGTGCCAGCAGCCCGGGGACAGGGACTGAAGCTTTCTTT.

This clone rates as medium-sized. This sequence joins TRBV2 and TRBJ1-5; 9 bases are a match to TRBD1. Germline V gene sequence: CDR1 SNHLY, CDR2 FYNNEI. The CDR3 spans 13 residues. J lost 7 bases, V lost 7 bases, and 5 bases had no gene match. CDR3 DNA: TGTGCCAGCACCTGGACAGGGGACCAGCCCCAGCATTTT. It encodes CASTWTGDQPQHF.

The chain carries TRBV18 and TRBJ1-4; TRBD1 agrees at 7 bases. Germline V lookup: CDR1 KGHSH, CDR2 LQKENI. The CDR3 covers 17 residues. V shed 3 bases, J shed 5 bases, and the junction held 12 bases outside the gene matches. The DNA of the CDR3 is TGTGCCAGCTCACCCCGACAGGGCTATGGGGCAAATGAAAAACTGTTTTTT. Translated, it gives CASSPRQGYGANEKLFF.

The chain carries TRBV29-1 and TRBJ2-1, with D maybe TRBD2 (6 bases). The CDR3 has 14 residues. Trimming stripped 7 bases from V and 0 bases from J, with 13 bases between. Germline loops: CDR1 SQVTM, CDR2 ANQGSEA. The CDR3 region is CSARTTSSYNEQFF. DNA for the CDR3: TGCAGCGCTCGGACTACCAGCTCCTACAATGAGCAGTTCTTC.

This clone has more than one count but fewer than ten. This sequence joins TRBV27 and TRBJ1-6, with unresolved D. Trimming took off 4 bases at V and 7 bases at J, with 11 bases between the two ends. CDR3 size: 14 residues. Per the germline V gene, CDR1 is MNHEY and CDR2 is SMNVEV (reference sequence). The CDR3 region is CASSSSPWNSPLHF. The DNA for the CDR3 is TGTGCCAGCAGTTCCTCCCCGTGGAATTCACCCCTCCACTTT.

The gene calls are TRBV5-4 and TRBJ1-5; D perhaps matches TRBD1 (5 bases). Trimming shortened V by 4 bases and J by 9 bases, and 11 bases separated the two germline ends. CDR3 length equals 12 residues. Germline-derived CDR1 and CDR2 are SGHNT and YYREEE (reference sequence). In DNA, the CDR3 is TGTGCCAGCAGCCGGGACTCTGGGCCCCAGCATTTT. Translating it yields CASSRDSGPQHF. Full variable domain (missing parts from reference TRBV5-4 and TRBJ1-5): ETGVTQSPTHLIKTRGQQVTLRCSSQSGHNTVSWYQQALGQGPQFIFQYYREEENGRGNFPPRFSGLQFPNYSSELNVNALELDDSALYLCASSRDSGPQHFGDGTRLSIL.

This chain connects TRBV6-7 to TRBJ2-1, with 16 bases matching TRBD2. TRBV6-7 is annotated as an ORF whose role is uncertain. With V trimmed by 2 bases and J by 4 bases, 8 bases remained unmatched. CDR3 length: 19 residues. CDR3 loop: CASSYKGLAGGPRYNEQFF. The CDR3 DNA reads as TGTGCCAGCAGTTACAAGGGACTAGCGGGAGGGCCAAGGTACAATGAGCAGTTCTTC.

This chain connects TRBV21-1 to TRBJ2-1; the table's TRBD2 call for D was not verified on the DNA. TRBV21-1 is classified as a pseudogene. The length of the CDR3 is 17 residues. For the CDR3, the DNA is TGTGCCAGCAGCAAAGCGGAATCTAGCGGAAATTACAATGAGCAGTTCTTC. It codes for CASSKAESSGNYNEQFF.

The rearrangement joins TRBV9 to TRBJ2-3; 8 bases fit TRBD2. The germline CDR1 and CDR2 sequences are SGDLS and YYNGEE. This CDR3 comprises 18 residues. V gave up 0 bases and J gave up 0 bases; unmatched junction bases: 9. CDR3 amino acids: CASSVAGGLSTSTDTQYF. In DNA form, the CDR3 reads TGTGCCAGCAGCGTAGCGGGGGGGTTATCCACTAGCACAGATACGCAGTATTTT. The variable domain in full, with the rest retrieved from reference TRBV9 and TRBJ2-3, is DSGVTQTPKHLITATGQRVTLRCSPRSGDLSVYWYQQSLDQGLQFLIQYYNGEERAKGNILERFSAQQFPDLHSELNLSSLELGDSALYFCASSVAGGLSTSTDTQYFGPGTRLTVL.